The 6 T cell receptor beta chains reported below all come from one sample, sequenced in a study of PD-L1 blockade in urothelial cancer. The time point denotes: peripheral blood 6 weeks after treatment start. Clones were read by immunoSEQ multiplex PCR, and TCRdb kept only the in-frame ones, dropping some. The table records tens of thousands of clones, approximately 91% of them present only once. The sample was PBMCs, taken around atezolizumab (anti-PD-L1) treatment. The receptors were sampled from a man aged 60 to 75 with urothelial cancer.

This chain links TRBV6-5 with TRBJ1-2, with D possibly being TRBD1 (5 bases). The length of the CDR3 is 14 residues. V lost 2 bases, J lost 4 bases, and 11 bases lay in between. Per germline, CDR1 MNHEY and CDR2 SVGAGI. In nucleotides, the CDR3 is TGTGCCAGCAGTTACAAGCAGGGCGGCTATGGCTACACCTTC. This translates into CASSYKQGGYGYTF.

V is TRBV11-3 and J is TRBJ2-2; weak D call: TRBD1 (6 bases). Trimming stripped 5 bases from V and 13 bases from J, with 23 bases between. Germline-derived CDR1 and CDR2 are SGHNT and YENEEA. This CDR3 region has 15 residues. The CDR3 DNA is TGTGCCAGCAGCGCGACTACCTTAGGAGCCAGGGGGCTGTTTTTT. This encodes CASSATTLGARGLFF.

V is TRBV7-2 and J is TRBJ2-5; D is possibly TRBD2 (5 bases). Germline CDR1 is SGHTA and CDR2 is FQGNSA. The CDR3 has 16 amino acids. Between the trimmed V and J ends, which lost 5 bases and 4 bases, there was a span of 20 bases. CDR3 nucleotide sequence: TGTGCCAGCAGCGTGATGGGATCGGGAAGCGGAGAGACCCAGTACTTC. Translation: CASSVMGSGSGETQYF.

The rearrangement joins TRBV5-1 to TRBJ1-2; 7 bases fit TRBD1. Germline V gene data show CDR1 as SGHRS and CDR2 as YFSETQ. The CDR3 consists of 13 residues. After removal of 4 bases from V and 9 bases from J, the junction contained 9 bases not matched to a gene. The CDR3 bases are TGCGCCAGCAGCCTGACGGCAGGGGGGAGCTACACCTTC. This translates into CASSLTAGGSYTF.

The V call is TRBV10-1, the J call TRBJ2-7; TRBD2 is a possible D gene (6 bases). With 1 base removed from V and 1 base from J, the gap between germline ends came to 11 bases. The CDR3 contains 15 residues. Per germline, CDR1 WNHNN and CDR2 SYGVQD (reference sequence). The CDR3 reads CASSEYGRGSYEQYF. In DNA form, the CDR3 reads TGCGCCAGCAGTGAGTACGGGAGAGGGTCCTACGAGCAGTACTTC.

V usage is TRBV7-6 and J usage is TRBJ2-7; TRBD1 aligns across 7 bases. Per germline, CDR1 SGHVS and CDR2 FNYEAQ. J gave up 2 bases and V 6 bases, and 4 bases lay outside the gene matches. This CDR3 region has 13 residues. CDR3 amino acids: CASSPGQPYEQYF. The CDR3 DNA is TGTGCCAGCAGTCCGGGACAGCCCTACGAGCAGTACTTC.